This TCR beta chain stems from a study of CD8 T cells in ankylosing spondylitis. Findings and caveats of the study: Disease-associated clones were reportedly significantly overrepresented in matched ankylosing spondylitis synovial fluid. Clones linked with disease were CD8+ and fairly uncommon in the peripheral blood. Reports of some motif variants in reactive arthritis synovial fluid and blood predate this one. Blood from ankylosing spondylitis patients appeared to carry a characteristic roughly 8-variant TCR beta motif.

A quantitative 5'-RACE method, one with molecular barcodes, was used to make TCR beta libraries. One entry per CDR3 protein, called by TCRdb with MiXCR from the 5' RACE reads. Of around 890,000 distinct CDR3 sequences listed, around 11% are singletons. On this clonotype itself: Its antigen is as yet unknown.

Germline assignment: CDR1 MNHEY and CDR2 SVGAGI. The V and J ends lost 2 bases and 5 bases respectively, with 13 bases between them. There are 14 residues in the CDR3. The sample taken for sequencing was blood, either unsorted or a sorted T cell fraction (not recorded which). This TCR came from a male donor with ankylosing spondylitis. The chain combines TRBV6-5 with TRBJ2-7, with D possibly called TRBD1 or TRBD2 (5 bases each). This chain's CDR3 is CASSYRAGAHEQYF. In DNA, the CDR3 is TGTGCCAGCAGTTACCGGGCCGGGGCCCACGAGCAGTACTTC.